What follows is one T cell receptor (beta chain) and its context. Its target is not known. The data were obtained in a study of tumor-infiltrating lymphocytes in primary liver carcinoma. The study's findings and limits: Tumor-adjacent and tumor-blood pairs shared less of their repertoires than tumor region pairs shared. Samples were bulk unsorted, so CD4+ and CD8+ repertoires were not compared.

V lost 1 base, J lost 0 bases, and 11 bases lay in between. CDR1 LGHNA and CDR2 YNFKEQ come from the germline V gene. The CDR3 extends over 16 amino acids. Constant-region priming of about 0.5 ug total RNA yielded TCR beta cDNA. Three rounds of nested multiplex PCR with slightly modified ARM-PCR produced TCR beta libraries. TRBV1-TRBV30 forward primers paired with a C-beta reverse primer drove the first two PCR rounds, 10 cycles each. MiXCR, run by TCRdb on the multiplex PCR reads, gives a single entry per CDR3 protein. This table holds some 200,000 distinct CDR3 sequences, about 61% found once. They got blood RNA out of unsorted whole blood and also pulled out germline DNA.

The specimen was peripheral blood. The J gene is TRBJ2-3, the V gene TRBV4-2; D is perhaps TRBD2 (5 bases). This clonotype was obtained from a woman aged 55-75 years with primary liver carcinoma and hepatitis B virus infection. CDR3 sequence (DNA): TGTGCCAGCAGCCAAGTCGGAGGTAGCAGCACAGATACGCAGTATTTT. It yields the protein CASSQVGGSSTDTQYF.